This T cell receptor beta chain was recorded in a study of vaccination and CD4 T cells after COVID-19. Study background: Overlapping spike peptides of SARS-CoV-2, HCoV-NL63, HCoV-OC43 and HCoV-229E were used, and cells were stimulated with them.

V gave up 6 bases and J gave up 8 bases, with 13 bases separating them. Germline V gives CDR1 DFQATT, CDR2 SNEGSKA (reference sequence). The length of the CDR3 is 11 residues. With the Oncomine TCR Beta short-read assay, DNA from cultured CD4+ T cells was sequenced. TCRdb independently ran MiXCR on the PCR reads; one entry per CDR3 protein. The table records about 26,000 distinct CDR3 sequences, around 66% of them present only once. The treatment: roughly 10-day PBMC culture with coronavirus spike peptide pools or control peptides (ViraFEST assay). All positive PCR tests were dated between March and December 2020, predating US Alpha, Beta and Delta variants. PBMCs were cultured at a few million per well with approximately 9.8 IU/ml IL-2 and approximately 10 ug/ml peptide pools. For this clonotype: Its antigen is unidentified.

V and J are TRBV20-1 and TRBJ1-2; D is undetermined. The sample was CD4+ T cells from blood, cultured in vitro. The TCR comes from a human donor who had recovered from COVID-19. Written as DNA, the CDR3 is TGCAGTGCCCCTCGGGTTGGCGGCTACACCTTC. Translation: CSAPRVGGYTF.